These 24 T cell receptor beta chains were sequenced from one sample in a study of vaccination effects on CD4 cells after COVID-19. The assay was immunoSEQ multiplex PCR, and TCRdb's table has in-frame clones only and misses some. The sample contains about 79,000 clones, 70% to 75% of which appear only once. These receptors' targets are unknown. Before any sequencing was done, the ViraFEST assay used viral peptide pools to expand antigen-specific CD4+ T cells. Isolation of CD4+ T cells took place after about 10 days of culture. This specimen was CD4+ T cells from PBMCs cultured with HCoV-229E spike peptides, taken before COVID-19 vaccination. Source of these receptors: a human donor who received a COVID-19 vaccine.

J is TRBJ1-1 and V is TRBV25-1; possible D gene TRBD1, 6 bases. The ends were cut back, 5 bases at V and 3 bases at J, with 13 bases in the middle. This CDR3 has 14 residues. The germline gives CDR1 MGHDK, CDR2 SYGVNS. Here the CDR3 DNA reads TGTGCCAGCAGTAATCCGGGACAAGACACTGAAGCTTTCTTT. Protein product: CASSNPGQDTEAFF.

The chain has TRBV3-1 (or the pseudogene TRBV3-2) and TRBJ2-3, with 13 bases that match TRBD2. CDR1 and CDR2 (germline): LGHDT, YNNKEL (reference sequence). CDR3 size: 16 residues. V dropped 4 bases and J dropped 4; count of bases not matched to a gene: 5. Written as DNA, the CDR3 is TGTGCCAGCAGCCGAGGACTAGCGGGGGTCGCAGATACGCAGTATTTT. It translates to CASSRGLAGVADTQYF.

This clone has a handful of counts. The chain joins TRBV10-1 to TRBJ1-5; D remains unclear. Germline CDR1 is WNHNN and CDR2 is SYGVQD (reference sequence). This CDR3 has 12 residues. Trimming removed 0 bases at V and 9 bases at J, with 6 bases between. The CDR3 nucleotides are TGCGCCAGCAGTGAGTCCGGCGGGCCCCAGCATTTT. It encodes CASSESGGPQHF.

V is TRBV14 and J is TRBJ1-6; D is perhaps TRBD1 (5 bases). Trimming stripped 0 bases from V and 7 bases from J, with 16 bases between. Germline-derived CDR1 and CDR2 are SGHDN and FVKESK. This CDR3 is built from 17 residues. The CDR3 loop reads CASSQDGGSRVNSPLHF. CDR3 nucleotide sequence: TGTGCCAGCAGCCAAGATGGAGGAAGCAGGGTCAATTCACCCCTCCACTTT.

This chain uses TRBV5-8 with TRBJ1-5, with D hard to call. The ends were cut back, 1 base at V and 0 bases at J, with 14 bases in the middle. This CDR3 has 17 amino acids. Germline values: CDR1 SGHTS, CDR2 YDEGEE. The CDR3 is CASSLYIYSTSNQPQHF. The CDR3 coding sequence is TGTGCCAGCAGCTTGTATATATATTCCACTAGCAATCAGCCCCAGCATTTT.

The chain uses TRBV24-1 and TRBJ2-3, with D possibly being TRBD1 (6 bases). This CDR3 spans 15 amino acids. V lost 8 bases, J lost 4 bases, and 18 bases lay in between. Germline CDR1 KGHDR, CDR2 SFDVKD. CDR3 DNA: TGTGCCACCACGAACTGGGGACAATTCGCAGATACGCAGTATTTT. Its protein is CATTNWGQFADTQYF.

The gene calls are TRBV6-5 and TRBJ2-5, with TRBD1 matching over 7 bases. Germline assignment: CDR1 MNHEY and CDR2 SVGAGI. This CDR3 has 13 residues. V shed 4 bases and J 5 bases; nucleotides not matched to a gene: 4. DNA for the CDR3: TGTGCCAGCAGTTTAACAGGGGTCGAGACCCAGTACTTC. As protein: CASSLTGVETQYF.

The chain has TRBV6-6 and TRBJ2-7; D tentatively reads TRBD1 or TRBD2 (5 bases each). Germline CDR1 is MNHNY and CDR2 is SVGAGI (reference sequence). CDR3 length: 13 amino acids. Between the trimmed V and J ends, which lost 2 bases and 7 bases, there was a span of 12 bases. This CDR3 reads CASSYRGVGEQYV. The CDR3 DNA reads TGTGCCAGCAGTTACAGAGGGGTTGGGGAGCAGTACGTC.

This chain connects TRBV18 to TRBJ2-7; D perhaps matches TRBD2 (5 bases). Trimming removed 1 base from V and 5 bases from J, with 6 bases in between. Germline V gives CDR1 KGHSH, CDR2 LQKENI. This CDR3 is built from 12 residues. For the CDR3, the DNA is TGTGCCAGCTCACCACAGGGAGACGAGCAGTACGTC. It codes for CASSPQGDEQYV.

This rearrangement joins TRBV28 to TRBJ2-5, with D perhaps matching TRBD2 (7 bases). V was shortened by 8 bases and J by 4 bases, with 20 bases between the two germline ends. The CDR3 has 15 amino acids. Germline V CDR1 and CDR2: MDHEN, SYDVKM. The CDR3 sequence: CASRRGAGRGETQYF. CDR3 bases: TGTGCCAGCCGACGGGGGGCCGGAAGAGGAGAGACCCAGTACTTC.

The gene calls are TRBV27 and TRBJ1-5; TRBD1 might be the D (5 bases). From germline, CDR1 is MNHEY and CDR2 SMNVEV (reference sequence). V dropped 4 bases and J dropped 6 bases, with 13 bases sitting between them. The CDR3 runs to 14 residues. DNA for the CDR3: TGTGCCAGCAGTTCTCAGGGTGTAGGTCAGCCCCAGCATTTT. This gives the protein CASSSQGVGQPQHF.

This clone was seen only once. Other DNA sequences in this sample translate to the same CDR3. The CDR3 loop is CASSKGRGGETQYF. CDR3 nucleotide sequence: TGTGCCAGCAGCAAAGGCCGGGGAGGGGAGACCCAGTACTTC. The rearrangement uses TRBV21-1 and TRBJ2-5; the DNA was not compared with TRBD2, the D call given in the table. TRBV21-1 is reported as a pseudogene. The CDR3 sequence is 14 residues long.

The chain has TRBV21-1 and TRBJ2-1; the table's D gene call, TRBD2, was not cross checked with the DNA. TRBV21-1 is termed a pseudogene. The CDR3 is made up of 17 amino acids. CDR3 loop: CASSKYGTSGGGVEQFF. Here the CDR3 DNA reads TGTGCCAGCAGCAAGTATGGGACTAGCGGGGGAGGTGTTGAGCAGTTCTTC.

This chain joins TRBV5-1 and TRBJ1-1; TRBD1 might be the D (5 bases). Germline loops: CDR1 SGHRS, CDR2 YFSETQ. V was trimmed by 4 bases and J by 4 bases, leaving 17 bases between them. This CDR3 spans 15 amino acids. In DNA form, the CDR3 reads TGCGCCAGCAGCCCAAACCAGGGTCAGGGCACTGAAGCTTTCTTT. Translation: CASSPNQGQGTEAFF.

This clone occurred once. V is TRBV6-5 and J is TRBJ1-2; D call uncertain. Trimming stripped 8 bases from V and 4 bases from J, with 14 bases between. The CDR3 totals 13 residues. The V gene's germline CDR1 is MNHEY and CDR2 SVGAGI. This chain's CDR3 is CASQARAGYGYTF. In DNA form, the CDR3 reads TGTGCCAGCCAGGCGAGGGCAGGCTATGGCTACACCTTC.

The chain combines TRBV19 with TRBJ2-3; 10 nucleotides agree with TRBD1. Germline loops: CDR1 LNHDA, CDR2 SQIVND (reference sequence). V was pared by 9 bases and J by 3 bases, with 9 bases of the junction left unmatched. There are 15 residues in the CDR3. CDR3 DNA: TGTGCCAGCAGAATTGGGACAGGGGCTACAGATACGCAGTATTTT. Translation: CASRIGTGATDTQYF.

This clone has just one count. J is TRBJ2-6 and V is TRBV18; TRBD1 or TRBD2 may be the D gene (5 bases each). V dropped 1 base and J dropped 2 bases, with 15 bases sitting between them. Germline V gives CDR1 KGHSH, CDR2 LQKENI. The CDR3 spans 18 residues. The CDR3 is CASSPRGIGLAGANVLTF. The CDR3 nucleotides are TGTGCCAGCTCACCACGGGGGATCGGTCTGGCTGGGGCCAACGTCCTGACTTTC.

This clone came up a few times. J is TRBJ2-2 and V is TRBV6-6; D is unresolved. The CDR3 has 15 amino acids. Germline CDR1 and CDR2: MNHNY and SVGAGI (reference sequence). V dropped 7 bases and J dropped 6 bases, with 18 bases sitting between them. The CDR3 spells CASTGSGPVAGELFF. CDR3 DNA sequence: TGTGCCAGCACCGGTTCTGGTCCGGTGGCCGGGGAGCTGTTTTTT.

The rearrangement uses TRBV7-2 and TRBJ2-1; 14 nucleotides agree with TRBD2. The junction had 2 bases not matched to a gene; V was cut back by 0 bases and J by 4 bases. This CDR3 region has 17 residues. CDR1 is SGHTA and CDR2 is FQGNSA in the germline V gene. The CDR3 nucleotides read TGTGCCAGCAGCTTAGCGCGGACTAGCGGGGGGTACAATGAGCAGTTCTTC. Its protein product is CASSLARTSGGYNEQFF.

The V call is TRBV6-4, the J call TRBJ2-5; unclear D gene. Germline values: CDR1 MRHNA, CDR2 SNTAGT. The CDR3 totals 12 residues. V was trimmed by 2 bases and J by 4 bases, leaving 5 bases between them. CDR3 in amino acids: CASSDTVETQYF. The CDR3 nucleotides are TGTGCCAGCAGTGACACGGTAGAGACCCAGTACTTC.

The V and J genes are TRBV7-9 and TRBJ2-2; weak D call: TRBD1 (7 bases). Germline V gives CDR1 SEHNR, CDR2 FQNEAQ (reference sequence). This CDR3 is built from 16 residues. With 5 bases removed from V and 2 bases from J, the gap between germline ends came to 15 bases. For the CDR3, the DNA is TGTGCCAGCAGCCGCCAGACAGGGACTAACACCGGGGAGCTGTTTTTT. Translated: CASSRQTGTNTGELFF.

The chain links TRBV24-1 to TRBJ2-3, with 10 nucleotides matching TRBD1. Germline CDR1 and CDR2: KGHDR and SFDVKD. CDR3 size: 15 residues. V lost 2 bases, J lost 4 bases, and 2 bases stayed unmatched. This chain's CDR3 is CATSDSGTGADTQYF. The CDR3 nucleotides read TGTGCCACCAGTGATTCCGGGACAGGGGCAGATACGCAGTATTTT.

The rearrangement uses TRBV6-1 and TRBJ2-7, with TRBD1 as a possible D gene (6 bases). The CDR3 has 16 residues. The V and J ends lost 3 bases and 7 bases respectively, with 22 bases between them. Germline values: CDR1 MNHNS, CDR2 SASEGT. The CDR3 spells CASSDPFLQGVEEQYV. DNA for the CDR3: TGTGCCAGCAGTGATCCCTTTCTACAGGGTGTAGAGGAGCAGTACGTC.

This clone was detected only a few times. The genes are TRBV9 and TRBJ2-1, with 9 bases aligning to TRBD1. Germline V gives CDR1 SGDLS, CDR2 YYNGEE. The CDR3 is made up of 16 amino acids. V shed 2 bases, J shed 7 bases, and the junction held 10 bases outside the gene matches. This CDR3 is CASSVSGTGSWNEQFF. The CDR3 DNA reads as TGTGCCAGCAGCGTGTCCGGGACAGGGAGTTGGAATGAGCAGTTCTTC.